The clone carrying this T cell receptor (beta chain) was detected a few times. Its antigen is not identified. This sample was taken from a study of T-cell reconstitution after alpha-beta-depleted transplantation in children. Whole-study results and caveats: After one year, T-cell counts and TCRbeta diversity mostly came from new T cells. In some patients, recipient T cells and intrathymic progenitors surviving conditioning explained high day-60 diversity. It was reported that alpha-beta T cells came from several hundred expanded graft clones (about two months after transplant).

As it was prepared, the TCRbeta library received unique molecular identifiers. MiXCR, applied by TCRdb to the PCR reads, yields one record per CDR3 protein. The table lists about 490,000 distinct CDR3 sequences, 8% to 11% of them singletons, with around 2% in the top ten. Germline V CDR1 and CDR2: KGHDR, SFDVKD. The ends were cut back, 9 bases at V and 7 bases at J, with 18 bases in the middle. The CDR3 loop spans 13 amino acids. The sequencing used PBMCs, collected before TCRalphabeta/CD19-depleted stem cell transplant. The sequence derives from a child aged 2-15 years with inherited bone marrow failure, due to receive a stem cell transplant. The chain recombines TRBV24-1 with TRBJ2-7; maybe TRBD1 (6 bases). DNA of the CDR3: TGTGCCACCGCCGGGGCAGGGGAGTGGGAGCAGTACTTC. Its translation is CATAGAGEWEQYF.